This TCR beta chain emerged from a study of blood T cells in healthy people across ages. The second PCR ran roughly 6 to 12 cycles with a sample-barcoded 5' primer and J-beta primers. TCRdb independently ran MiXCR on the 5' RACE reads; one entry per CDR3 protein. The sample consists of more than 1,400,000 distinct CDR3 sequences, approximately 42% of them appearing once. CDR1 is MNHEY, CDR2 SVGEGT, per germline. With 6 bases clipped from V and 5 bases from J, the junction kept 5 bases outside the gene matches. The CDR3 consists of 13 residues. This clonotype was picked up one time. The sample was blood. This chain links TRBV6-2 or TRBV6-3 with TRBJ1-1; TRBD1 agrees at 8 bases. The TCR sequence derives from a woman younger than 35 in good health. The DNA of the CDR3 is TGTGCCAGCAGGGGGGGACAGGAGACTGAAGCTTTCTTT. Amino acids: CASRGGQETEAFF.